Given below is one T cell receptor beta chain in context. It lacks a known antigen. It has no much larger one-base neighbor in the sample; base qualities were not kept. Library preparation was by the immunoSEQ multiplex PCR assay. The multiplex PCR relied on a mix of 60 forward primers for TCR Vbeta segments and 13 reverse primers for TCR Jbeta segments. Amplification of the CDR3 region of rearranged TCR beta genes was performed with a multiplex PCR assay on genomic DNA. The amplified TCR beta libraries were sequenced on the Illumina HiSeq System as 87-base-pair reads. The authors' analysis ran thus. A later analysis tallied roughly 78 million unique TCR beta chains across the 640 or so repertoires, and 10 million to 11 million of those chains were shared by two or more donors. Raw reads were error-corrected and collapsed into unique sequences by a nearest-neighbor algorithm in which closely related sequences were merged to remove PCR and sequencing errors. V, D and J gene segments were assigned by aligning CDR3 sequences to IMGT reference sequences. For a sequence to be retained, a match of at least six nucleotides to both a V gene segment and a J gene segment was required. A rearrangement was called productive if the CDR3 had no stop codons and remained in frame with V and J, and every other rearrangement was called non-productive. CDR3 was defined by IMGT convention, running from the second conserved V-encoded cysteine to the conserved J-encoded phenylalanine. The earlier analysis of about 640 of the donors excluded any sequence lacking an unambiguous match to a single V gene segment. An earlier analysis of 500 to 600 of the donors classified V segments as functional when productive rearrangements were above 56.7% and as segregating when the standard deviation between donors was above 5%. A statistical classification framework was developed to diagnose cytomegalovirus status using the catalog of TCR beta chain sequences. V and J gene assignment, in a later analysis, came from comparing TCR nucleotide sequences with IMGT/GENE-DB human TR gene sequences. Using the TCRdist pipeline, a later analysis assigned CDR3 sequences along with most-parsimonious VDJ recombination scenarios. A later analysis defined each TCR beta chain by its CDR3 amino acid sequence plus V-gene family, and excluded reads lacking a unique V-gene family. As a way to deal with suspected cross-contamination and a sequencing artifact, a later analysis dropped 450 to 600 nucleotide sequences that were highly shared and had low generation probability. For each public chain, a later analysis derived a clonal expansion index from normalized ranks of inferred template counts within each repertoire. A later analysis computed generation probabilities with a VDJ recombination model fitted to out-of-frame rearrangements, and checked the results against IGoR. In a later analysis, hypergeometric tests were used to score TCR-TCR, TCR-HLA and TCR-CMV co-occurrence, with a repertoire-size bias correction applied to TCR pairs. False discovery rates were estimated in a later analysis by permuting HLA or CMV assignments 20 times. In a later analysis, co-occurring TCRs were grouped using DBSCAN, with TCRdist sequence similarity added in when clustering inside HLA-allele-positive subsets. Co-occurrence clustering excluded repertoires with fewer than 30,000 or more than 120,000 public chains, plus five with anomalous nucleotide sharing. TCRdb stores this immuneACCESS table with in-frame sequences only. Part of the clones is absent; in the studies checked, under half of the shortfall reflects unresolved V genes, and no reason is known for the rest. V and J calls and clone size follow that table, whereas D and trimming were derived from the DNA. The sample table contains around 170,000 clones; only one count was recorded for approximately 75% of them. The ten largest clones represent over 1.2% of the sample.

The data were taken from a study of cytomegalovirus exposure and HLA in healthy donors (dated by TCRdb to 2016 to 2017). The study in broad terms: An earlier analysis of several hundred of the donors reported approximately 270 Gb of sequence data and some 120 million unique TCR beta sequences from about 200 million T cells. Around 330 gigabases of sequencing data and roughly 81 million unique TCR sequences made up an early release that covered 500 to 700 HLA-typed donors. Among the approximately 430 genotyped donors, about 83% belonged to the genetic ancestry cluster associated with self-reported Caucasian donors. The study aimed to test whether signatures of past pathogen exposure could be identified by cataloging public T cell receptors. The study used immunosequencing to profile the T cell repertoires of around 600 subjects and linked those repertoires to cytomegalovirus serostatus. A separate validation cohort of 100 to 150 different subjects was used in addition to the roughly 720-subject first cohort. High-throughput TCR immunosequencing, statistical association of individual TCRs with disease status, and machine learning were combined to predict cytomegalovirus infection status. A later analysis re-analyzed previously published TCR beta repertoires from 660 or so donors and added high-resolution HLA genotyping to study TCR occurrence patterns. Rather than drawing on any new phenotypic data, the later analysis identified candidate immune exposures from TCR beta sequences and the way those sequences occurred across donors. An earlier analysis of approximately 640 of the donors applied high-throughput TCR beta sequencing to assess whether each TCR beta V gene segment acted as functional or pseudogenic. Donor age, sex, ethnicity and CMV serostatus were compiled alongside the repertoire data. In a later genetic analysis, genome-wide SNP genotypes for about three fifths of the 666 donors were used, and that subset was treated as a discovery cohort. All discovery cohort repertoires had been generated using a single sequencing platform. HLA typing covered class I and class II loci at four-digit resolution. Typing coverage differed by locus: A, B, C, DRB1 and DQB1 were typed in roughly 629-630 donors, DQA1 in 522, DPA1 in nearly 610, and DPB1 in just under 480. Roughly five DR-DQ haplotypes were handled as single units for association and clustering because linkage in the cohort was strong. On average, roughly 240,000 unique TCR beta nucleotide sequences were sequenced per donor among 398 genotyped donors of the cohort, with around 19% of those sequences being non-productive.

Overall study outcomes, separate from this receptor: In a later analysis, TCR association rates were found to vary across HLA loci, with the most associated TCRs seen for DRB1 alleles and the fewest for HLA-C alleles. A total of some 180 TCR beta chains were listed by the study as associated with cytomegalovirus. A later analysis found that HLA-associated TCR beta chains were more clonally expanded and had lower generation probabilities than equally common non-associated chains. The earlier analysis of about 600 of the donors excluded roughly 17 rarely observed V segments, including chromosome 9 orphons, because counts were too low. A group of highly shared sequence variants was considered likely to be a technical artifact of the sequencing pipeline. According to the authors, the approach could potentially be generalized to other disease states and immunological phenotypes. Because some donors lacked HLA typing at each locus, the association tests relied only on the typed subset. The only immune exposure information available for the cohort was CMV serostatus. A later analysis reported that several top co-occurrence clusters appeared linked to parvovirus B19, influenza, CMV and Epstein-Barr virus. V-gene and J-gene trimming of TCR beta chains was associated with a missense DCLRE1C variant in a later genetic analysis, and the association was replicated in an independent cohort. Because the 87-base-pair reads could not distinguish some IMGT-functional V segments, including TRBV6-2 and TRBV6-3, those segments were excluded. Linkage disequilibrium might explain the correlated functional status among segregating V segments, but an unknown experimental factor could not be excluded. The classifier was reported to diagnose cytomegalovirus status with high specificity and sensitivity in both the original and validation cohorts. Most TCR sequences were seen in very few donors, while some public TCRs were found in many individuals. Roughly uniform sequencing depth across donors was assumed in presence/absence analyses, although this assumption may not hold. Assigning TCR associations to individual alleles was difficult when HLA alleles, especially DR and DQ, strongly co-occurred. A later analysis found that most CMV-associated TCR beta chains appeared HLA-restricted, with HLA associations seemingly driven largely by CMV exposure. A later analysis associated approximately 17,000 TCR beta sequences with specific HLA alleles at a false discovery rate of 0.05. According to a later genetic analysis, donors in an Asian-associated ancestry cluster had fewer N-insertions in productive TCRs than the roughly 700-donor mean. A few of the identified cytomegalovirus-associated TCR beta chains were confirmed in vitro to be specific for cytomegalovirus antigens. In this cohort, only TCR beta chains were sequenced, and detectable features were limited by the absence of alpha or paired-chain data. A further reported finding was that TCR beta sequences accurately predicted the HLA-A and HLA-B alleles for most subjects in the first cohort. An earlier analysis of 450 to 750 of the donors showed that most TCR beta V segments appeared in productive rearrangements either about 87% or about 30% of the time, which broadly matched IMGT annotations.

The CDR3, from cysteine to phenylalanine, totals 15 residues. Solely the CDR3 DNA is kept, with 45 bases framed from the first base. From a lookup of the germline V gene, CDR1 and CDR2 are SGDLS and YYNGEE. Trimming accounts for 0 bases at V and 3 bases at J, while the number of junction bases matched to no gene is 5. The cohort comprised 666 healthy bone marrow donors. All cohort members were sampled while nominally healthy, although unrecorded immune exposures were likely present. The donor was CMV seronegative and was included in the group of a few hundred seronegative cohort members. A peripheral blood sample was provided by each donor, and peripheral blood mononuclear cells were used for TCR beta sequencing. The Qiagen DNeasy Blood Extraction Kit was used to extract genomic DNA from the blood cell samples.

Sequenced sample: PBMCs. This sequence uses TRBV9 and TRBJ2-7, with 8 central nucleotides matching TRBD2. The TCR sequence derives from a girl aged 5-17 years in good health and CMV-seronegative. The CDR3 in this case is CASSVDTSGIYEQYF. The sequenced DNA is TGTGCCAGCAGCGTAGACACTAGCGGAATCTACGAGCAGTACTTC.